Included here is one T cell receptor (beta chain) sequence, with context. No antigen is known for it. CDR1 and CDR2 (germline): SQVTM, ANQGSEA. V was trimmed by 1 base and J by 5 bases, leaving 20 bases between them. CDR3 length: 16 amino acids. Findings and limits, study-wide: Whole repertoires were not studied in the larger cohort, only one V-J beta rearrangement. Tumor Treg TCRs overlapped most with tumor naive CD4+ cells.

Semi-nested PCR with Nested Universal Primer A followed constant-region reverse priming of full-length variable regions. Using its own MiXCR run on the 5' RACE reads, TCRdb lists one record per CDR3 protein. This table holds about 9,100 distinct CDR3 sequences, 60% found once. The TCR sequence derives from a female donor with breast cancer. The material sequenced was tumor-infiltrating memory CD4+ T cells sorted from the breast tumor. This sample's subset: memory CD4+ T cells, CD4+CD45RO+CD25-. The genes are TRBV29-1 and TRBJ1-2; D may be TRBD1 (5 bases). The CDR3 region has the DNA TGCAGCGTTGAAGCCCTCCGGGTGGGGCGGGGGTATGGCTACACCTTC. Protein product: CSVEALRVGRGYGYTF.